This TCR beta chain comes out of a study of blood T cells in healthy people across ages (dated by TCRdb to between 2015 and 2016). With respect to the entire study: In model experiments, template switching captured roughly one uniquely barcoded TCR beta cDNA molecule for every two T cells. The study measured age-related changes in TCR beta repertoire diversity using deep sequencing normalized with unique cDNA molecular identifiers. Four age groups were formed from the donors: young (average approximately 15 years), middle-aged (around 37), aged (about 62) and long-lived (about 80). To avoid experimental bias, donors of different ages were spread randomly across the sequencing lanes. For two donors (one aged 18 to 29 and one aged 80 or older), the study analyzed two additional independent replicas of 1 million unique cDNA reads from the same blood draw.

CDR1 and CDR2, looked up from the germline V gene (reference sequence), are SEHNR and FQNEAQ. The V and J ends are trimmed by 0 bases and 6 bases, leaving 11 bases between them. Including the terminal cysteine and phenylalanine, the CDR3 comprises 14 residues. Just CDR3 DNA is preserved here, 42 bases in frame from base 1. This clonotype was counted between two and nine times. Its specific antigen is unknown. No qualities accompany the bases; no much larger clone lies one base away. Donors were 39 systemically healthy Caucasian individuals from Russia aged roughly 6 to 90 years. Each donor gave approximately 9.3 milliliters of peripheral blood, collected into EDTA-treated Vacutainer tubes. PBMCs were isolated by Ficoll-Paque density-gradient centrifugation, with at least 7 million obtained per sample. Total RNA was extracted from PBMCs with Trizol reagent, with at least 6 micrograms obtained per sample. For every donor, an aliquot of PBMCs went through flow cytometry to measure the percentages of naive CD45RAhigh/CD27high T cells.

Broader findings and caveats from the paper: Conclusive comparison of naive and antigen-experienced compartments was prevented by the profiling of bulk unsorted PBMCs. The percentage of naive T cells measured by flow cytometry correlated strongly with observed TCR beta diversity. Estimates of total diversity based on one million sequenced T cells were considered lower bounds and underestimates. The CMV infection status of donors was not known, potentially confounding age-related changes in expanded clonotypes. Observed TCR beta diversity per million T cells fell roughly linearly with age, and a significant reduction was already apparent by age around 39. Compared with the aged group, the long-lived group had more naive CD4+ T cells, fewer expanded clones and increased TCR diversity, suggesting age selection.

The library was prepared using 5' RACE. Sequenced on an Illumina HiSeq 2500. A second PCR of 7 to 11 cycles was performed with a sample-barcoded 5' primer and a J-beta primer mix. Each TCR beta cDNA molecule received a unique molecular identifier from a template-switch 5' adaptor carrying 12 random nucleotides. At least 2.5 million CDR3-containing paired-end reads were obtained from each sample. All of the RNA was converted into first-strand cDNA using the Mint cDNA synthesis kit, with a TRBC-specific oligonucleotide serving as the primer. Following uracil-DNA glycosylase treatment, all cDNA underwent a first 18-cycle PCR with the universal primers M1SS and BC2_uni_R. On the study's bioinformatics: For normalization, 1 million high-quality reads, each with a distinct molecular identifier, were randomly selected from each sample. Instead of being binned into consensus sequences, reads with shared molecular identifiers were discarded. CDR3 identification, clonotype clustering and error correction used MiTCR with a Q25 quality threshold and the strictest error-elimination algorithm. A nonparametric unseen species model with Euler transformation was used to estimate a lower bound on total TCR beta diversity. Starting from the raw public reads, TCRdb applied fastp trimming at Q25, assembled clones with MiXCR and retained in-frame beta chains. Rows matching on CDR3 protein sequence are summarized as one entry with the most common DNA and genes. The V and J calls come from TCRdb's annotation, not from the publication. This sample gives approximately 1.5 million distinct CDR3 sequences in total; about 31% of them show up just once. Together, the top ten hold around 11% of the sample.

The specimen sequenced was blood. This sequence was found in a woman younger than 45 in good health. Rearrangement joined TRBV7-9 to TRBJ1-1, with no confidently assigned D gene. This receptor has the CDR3 CASSLAVGGAEAFF. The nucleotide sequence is TGTGCCAGCAGCTTAGCTGTTGGTGGGGCTGAAGCTTTCTTT.